This T cell receptor (beta chain) was identified during a study of T cell repertoires in cytomegalovirus infection. Overall study findings and caveats: HLA-C-restricted TCR beta clonotypes specific for CMV led the ex vivo response.

The germline CDR1 and CDR2 sequences are SGHTA and FQGNSA. The CDR3 totals 16 residues. With regard to this clonotype: What it binds is not known. The junction departs from germline at one end; a sequencing error may be responsible.

TCRdb processed the reads anew with MiXCR; each CDR3 protein has one entry. The sample has around 740,000 distinct CDR3 sequences; approximately 40% are singletons. The TCR originated in a human donor in good health (CMV status not recorded). Some clones in this sample may be carry-over from other donors' samples. The sequenced material came from PBMCs. The rearrangement joins TRBV7-2 to TRBJ2-3, with D possibly TRBD2 on 7 matching bases. DNA for the CDR3: TGTGCCAGCAGCTTGTTAGGGGGGGATTTTTCGGATAAGCAGTATTTT. Translating it yields CASSLLGGDFSDKQYF.